This T cell receptor beta chain originates from a study of human T cells and chemical hapten exposure (dated by TCRdb to the early 2020s). Describing the broader study: For sensitization, 2% DPC in acetone was applied to a roughly 2 cm by roughly 2 cm area of upper inner arm skin. Throughout the study period of roughly 24 weeks, patients also received therapeutic DPC doses to the scalp every week. Patch tests used Finn chambers with 0.01% DPC on the upper back, scored after 6 days by International Contact Dermatitis Research Group standards. Alopecia areata with under or over 50% scalp involvement, alopecia totalis and alopecia universalis were represented in the patient cohort, which was mostly female. Libraries were combined into a pool for sequencing, and differences in TCR yield between samples came mainly from small differences in library volumes within the pool. This study followed changes in the peripheral blood TCR repertoire in vivo during primary and secondary sensitization of alopecia patients to the hapten diphenylcyclopropenone (DPC). Blood samples were taken from patients before sensitization (week 0) and at 2, 6 and about 24 weeks after DPC sensitization. For TCR sequencing, blood came from 25 to 35 alopecia patients at anywhere from one to four time points (pre-sensitization, 2, 6 and 24 weeks). Summary of the overall study and its limitations: No change with DPC sensitization was found in the number of TCRs above 1 in 1000 frequency, and no evidence of global repertoire structure alterations was found. Because every patient had alopecia, a presumed autoimmune disease, the patients' immune response might differ from that of healthy individuals. Patch test score was positively correlated with the number of PT1 expanded TCRs, with significance at thresholds 8, 16 and 32 but not at 4. Expanded TCRs formed significantly more large CDR3 similarity clusters than pre-sensitization or healthy control sets, consistent with antigen-driven responses. After repeated subsampling, changes were observed in the strength of the expansion versus patch-test correlation and in the threshold at which the correlation became significant.

This sample's time point label indicates: pre-sensitization, week 0. The treatment or condition label here, explained by the study, means: therapeutic diphenylcyclopropenone sensitization with weekly scalp DPC. At every patch-test visit, the blood draw took place before the patch test was put on. Patients were eligible if aged 18 to 70, diagnosed with alopecia and judged suitable for DPC therapy, and pregnant patients were excluded. Unfractionated whole blood was collected in Tempus Blood RNA tubes, and total RNA was extracted from that blood. Libraries came from RACE. The sequencing machine was a NextSeq 500. During library preparation, unique molecular identifiers were attached to individual cDNA molecules so that TCRs could be counted quantitatively and reproducibly. From each blood RNA sample, both TCR alpha and TCR beta chains were sequenced. The paper's processing steps were these. A median of approximately 96,000 TCRs per sample was observed, with a range of about 23,224 to 690,600. The Decombinator software suite was used to annotate the V, J and CDR3 of the TCR reads. Every sample was subsampled to the same number of TCRs (28,000) for the PS versus PT1 abundance plots. Expanded TCRs were defined as absent before sensitization and observed at least eight times at the 2-week time point. TCRdb trimmed the raw reads at Q25, called clones with MiXCR and kept productive beta chains. Each CDR3 protein gets just one entry, which takes the most common genes and DNA from the rows behind it. The V and J calls follow TCRdb's processing rather than the paper's. The sample contains roughly 380,000 distinct CDR3 sequences, roughly 5% of them found a single time. 2.6% of the sample goes to the ten largest clones.

Measured from the cysteine to the phenylalanine, the CDR3 is 16 residues long. Of the read, only the CDR3 DNA is kept; its 48 bases are in frame from base 1. The germline V gene specifies SNHLY as CDR1 and FYNNEI as CDR2. At the junction V is shortened by 6 bases and J by 1 base, with 17 bases in between. In this sample, this clonotype turned up many times. Its antigen remains undetermined. The input lacks base qualities; no much larger clone sits a single base away. Sequenced here: whole blood, sampled in connection with sensitization to the hapten diphenylcyclopropenone (DPC). The chain is made from TRBV2 and TRBJ2-3; the D region may be TRBD1 or TRBD2, each matching 5 bases equally. This receptor was obtained from a woman aged 50 to 60 with alopecia areata. Some clones in this sample may be carry-over from other donors' samples. The CDR3 protein: CASRHPRERGTDTQYF. The DNA sequence reads TGTGCCAGCAGACACCCCAGGGAGCGAGGCACAGATACGCAGTATTTT. The CDR3 plus the reference TRBV2 and TRBJ2-3 genes for the other parts give the full variable domain: EPEVTQTPSHQVTQMGQEVILRCVPISNHLYFYWYRQILGQKVEFLVSFYNNEISEKSEIFDDQFSVERPDGSNFTLKIRSTKLEDSAMYFCASRHPRERGTDTQYFGPGTRLTVL.